These T cell receptor beta chains were read from a single sample in a study of T cell responses to AZD1222 COVID-19 vaccine. The assay was immunoSEQ multiplex PCR, and TCRdb's table has in-frame clones only and misses some. The sample has roughly 180,000 clones, roughly nine tenths seen once; the top ten hold approximately 1.8%. The starting material was peripheral blood, obtained 28 days after the second AZD1222 dose. The receptors originated from an adult who received the AZD1222 COVID-19 vaccine. The CDR3 runs from the conserved cysteine through the conserved F or W. The D gene is left open where the match is weak. Not every row has a clone size; where given, it reads once, few, many or a size class.

clone_size	j_call	d_call	v_call	cdr3_aa	cdr3_nt
once	TRBJ1-1	NA	TRBV10-2	CASSGQGSGAFF	TGCGCCAGCAGTGGGCAGGGAAGCGGAGCTTTCTTT
NA	TRBJ2-7	TRBD1	TRBV19	CASSFRDRPPYEQYF	TGTGCCAGTAGTTTCCGGGACAGGCCCCCCTACGAGCAGTACTTC
NA	TRBJ1-1	NA	TRBV7-2	CACGGRMNTEAFF	TGTGCCTGCGGGGGGCGGATGAACACTGAAGCTTTCTTT
NA	TRBJ2-7	NA	TRBV14	CASSQWAGGSYEQYF	TGTGCCAGCAGCCAATGGGCAGGGGGGTCCTACGAGCAGTACTTC
NA	TRBJ2-3	NA	TRBV10-1	CASSERKSDTQYF	TGCGCCAGCAGTGAACGAAAATCCGATACGCAGTATTTT
NA	TRBJ1-1	NA	TRBV5-6	CASSLRGGNTEAFF	TGTGCCAGCAGCCTACGAGGGGGGAACACTGAAGCTTTCTTT
NA	TRBJ2-1	TRBD1	TRBV4-2	CASSHLISVQGLGSYNEQFF	TGTGCCAGCAGCCATCTTATCTCGGTACAGGGGCTTGGGTCCTACAATGAGCAGTTCTTC
NA	TRBJ1-1	NA	TRBV24-1	CATRHVAFF	TGTGCCACCAGGCACGTGGCTTTCTTT
NA	TRBJ1-4	TRBD1	TRBV4-1	CASSQPLTGRNEKLFF	TGCGCCAGCAGCCAACCTTTGACAGGGCGGAATGAAAAACTGTTTTTT
NA	TRBJ2-1	NA	TRBV2	CASRPSLGRSYNEQFF	TGTGCCAGCAGACCGTCACTAGGGCGCTCCTACAATGAGCAGTTCTTC